The rows below give T cell receptor beta chains drawn from one sample of a study of sequential checkpoint blockade in melanoma. The protocol was immunoSEQ multiplex PCR, while the TCRdb copy is restricted to in-frame clones and leaves out a portion. This table holds over 10,000 clones, 70% to 85% found once. The input for sequencing was CD8+ T cells sorted from blood (inferred from file names), taken from a patient given nivolumab and ipilimumab in sequence. The receptor set was obtained from a human donor with melanoma. The CDR3 runs from the conserved cysteine through the conserved F or W. The D gene is left open where the match is weak. Clone size is shown for a subset of rows, as once, few, many or a class of expanded clone.

j_call: TRBJ1-1
clone_size: -
d_call: TRBD1
v_call: TRBV30
cdr3_nt: TGTGCCTGGTTGGATCCGACAGGGAAAATGGCTGAAGCTTTCTTT
cdr3_aa: CAWLDPTGKMAEAFF

j_call: TRBJ1-1
clone_size: few
d_call: -
v_call: TRBV14
cdr3_nt: TGTGCCAGCAGCCACCTATCGGGCACTGAAGCTTTCTTT
cdr3_aa: CASSHLSGTEAFF

j_call: TRBJ1-1
clone_size: few
d_call: -
v_call: TRBV7-9
cdr3_nt: TGTGCCAGCACCTCAGGGTACACTGAAGCTTTCTTT
cdr3_aa: CASTSGYTEAFF

j_call: TRBJ2-5
clone_size: -
d_call: TRBD2
v_call: TRBV7-7
cdr3_nt: TGTGCCAGCAGCCTTTACGGGGGGGCGGGAGAGACCCAGTACTTC
cdr3_aa: CASSLYGGAGETQYF

j_call: TRBJ2-7
clone_size: -
d_call: -
v_call: TRBV12-5
cdr3_nt: TGTGCTAGTGGTAGTGACACGGTTTTTCACGAGCAGTACTTC
cdr3_aa: CASGSDTVFHEQYF

j_call: TRBJ2-7
clone_size: -
d_call: TRBD2
v_call: TRBV6-1
cdr3_nt: TGTGCCAGCAGGGCGGGGGCCTACGAGCAGTACTTC
cdr3_aa: CASRAGAYEQYF

j_call: TRBJ2-3
clone_size: -
d_call: -
v_call: TRBV10-1
cdr3_nt: TGCGCCAGCAGTGAAACAGGGAGAGGCCTAGGAGGAGATACGCAGTATTTT
cdr3_aa: CASSETGRGLGGDTQYF

j_call: TRBJ2-3
clone_size: -
d_call: -
v_call: TRBV5-4
cdr3_nt: TGTGCCAGCAGCTTGGGCACAGGGCAGGCAGATACGCAGTATTTT
cdr3_aa: CASSLGTGQADTQYF

j_call: TRBJ2-2
clone_size: -
d_call: TRBD1
v_call: TRBV29-1
cdr3_nt: TGCAGCGGCCGGGACAGCAACACCGGGGAGCTGTTTTTT
cdr3_aa: CSGRDSNTGELFF

j_call: TRBJ1-5
clone_size: medium-sized
d_call: -
v_call: TRBV4-3
cdr3_nt: TGCGCCAGCAGCCCCTCGGCAGGTGGCAATCAGCCCCAGCATTTT
cdr3_aa: CASSPSAGGNQPQHF

j_call: TRBJ2-1
clone_size: -
d_call: TRBD1
v_call: TRBV4-3
cdr3_nt: TGCGCCAGCAGCCCCCTGCGGACAGGGTTCAATGAGCAGTTCTTC
cdr3_aa: CASSPLRTGFNEQFF

j_call: TRBJ2-2
clone_size: -
d_call: -
v_call: TRBV5-4
cdr3_nt: TGTGCCAGCTTGGGAGAGGGCGGGGAGCTGTTTTTT
cdr3_aa: CASLGEGGELFF

j_call: TRBJ2-3
clone_size: -
d_call: TRBD1
v_call: TRBV4-3
cdr3_nt: TGCGCCAGCAGCCAAGATCTGACAGGGAAGAGAGATACGCAGTATTTT
cdr3_aa: CASSQDLTGKRDTQYF

j_call: TRBJ1-2
clone_size: -
d_call: -
v_call: TRBV29-1
cdr3_nt: TGCAGCGTTGTCCCCGAGGCCTATGGCTACACCTTC
cdr3_aa: CSVVPEAYGYTF

j_call: TRBJ2-7
clone_size: once
d_call: TRBD2
v_call: TRBV27
cdr3_nt: TGTGCCAGCAGTACCCTATCTAGCGGGAGATTCACCTACGAGCAGTACTTC
cdr3_aa: CASSTLSSGRFTYEQYF

j_call: TRBJ2-3
clone_size: -
d_call: TRBD2
v_call: TRBV7-9
cdr3_nt: TGTGCCAGCAGCTTAGTGGCGGGGGTTAGAGATACGCAGTATTTT
cdr3_aa: CASSLVAGVRDTQYF